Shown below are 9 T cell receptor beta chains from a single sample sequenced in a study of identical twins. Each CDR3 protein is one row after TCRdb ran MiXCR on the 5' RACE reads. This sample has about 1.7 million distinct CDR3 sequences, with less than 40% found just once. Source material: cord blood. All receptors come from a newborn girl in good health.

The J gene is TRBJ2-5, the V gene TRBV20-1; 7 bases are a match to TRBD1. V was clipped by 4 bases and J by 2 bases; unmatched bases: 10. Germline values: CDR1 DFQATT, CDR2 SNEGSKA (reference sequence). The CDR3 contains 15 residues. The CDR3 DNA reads TGCAGTGCTACCTTTCGGACAGGCTTTCAAGAGACCCAGTACTTC. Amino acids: CSATFRTGFQETQYF.

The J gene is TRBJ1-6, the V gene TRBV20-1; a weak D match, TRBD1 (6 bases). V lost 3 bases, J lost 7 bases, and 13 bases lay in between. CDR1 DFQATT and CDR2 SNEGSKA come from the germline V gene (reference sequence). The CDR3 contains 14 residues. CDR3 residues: CSARQGSGNSPLHF. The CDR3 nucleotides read TGCAGTGCTAGGCAGGGGTCGGGGAATTCACCCCTCCACTTT.

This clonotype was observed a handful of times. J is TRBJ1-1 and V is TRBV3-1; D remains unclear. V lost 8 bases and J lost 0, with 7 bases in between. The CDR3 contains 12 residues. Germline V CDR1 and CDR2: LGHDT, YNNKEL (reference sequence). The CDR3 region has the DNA TGTGCCAGCGAGGGTTTGAACACTGAAGCTTTCTTT. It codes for CASEGLNTEAFF.

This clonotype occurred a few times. CDR3 region: CASSQSAVSYEQYF. CDR3 in DNA: TGTGCCAGCAGCCAGAGCGCGGTCTCCTACGAGCAGTACTTC. The rearrangement joins TRBV7-2 to TRBJ2-7; no reliable D call. This CDR3 has 14 residues. CDR1 SGHTA and CDR2 FQGNSA come from the germline V gene. The V and J ends lost 5 bases and 0 bases respectively, with 11 bases between them.

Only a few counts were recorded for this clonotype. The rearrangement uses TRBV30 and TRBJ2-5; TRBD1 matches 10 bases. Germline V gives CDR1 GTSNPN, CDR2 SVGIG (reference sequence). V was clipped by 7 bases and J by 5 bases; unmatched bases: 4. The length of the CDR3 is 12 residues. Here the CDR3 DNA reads TGTGCCTCCGACAGGGGGCTGGAGACCCAGTACTTC. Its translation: CASDRGLETQYF.

The CDR3 loop reads CASRGLGPYNEQFF. CDR3 DNA sequence: TGTGCCAGCAGAGGACTAGGACCCTACAATGAGCAGTTCTTC. The V and J genes are TRBV6-5 and TRBJ2-1; 7 nucleotides agree with TRBD2. The germline CDR1 and CDR2 sequences are MNHEY and SVGAGI. The CDR3 totals 14 residues. Trimming cost V 6 bases and J 2 bases; bases outside gene matches: 4.

CDR3: CSARDPRDPEQYF. For the CDR3, the DNA is TGCAGTGCTAGAGATCCCCGGGACCCTGAGCAGTACTTC. The chain combines TRBV20-1 with TRBJ2-7; D tentatively fits TRBD1 or TRBD2 (5 bases each). CDR3 size: 13 residues. V was clipped by 0 bases and J by 7 bases, with 13 bases between them. Germline V CDR1 and CDR2: DFQATT, SNEGSKA (reference sequence).

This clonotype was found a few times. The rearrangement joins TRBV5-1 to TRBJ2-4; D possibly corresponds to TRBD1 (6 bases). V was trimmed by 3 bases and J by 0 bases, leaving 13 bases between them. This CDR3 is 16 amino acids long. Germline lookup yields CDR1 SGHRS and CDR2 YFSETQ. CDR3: CASSSRQDGAKNIQYF. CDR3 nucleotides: TGCGCCAGCAGCTCCAGACAGGATGGAGCCAAAAACATTCAGTACTTC. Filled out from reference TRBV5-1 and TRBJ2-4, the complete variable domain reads KAGVTQTPRYLIKTRGQQVTLSCSPISGHRSVSWYQQTPGQGLQFLFEYFSETQRNKGNFPGRFSGRQFSNSRSEMNVSTLELGDSALYLCASSSRQDGAKNIQYFGAGTRLSVL.

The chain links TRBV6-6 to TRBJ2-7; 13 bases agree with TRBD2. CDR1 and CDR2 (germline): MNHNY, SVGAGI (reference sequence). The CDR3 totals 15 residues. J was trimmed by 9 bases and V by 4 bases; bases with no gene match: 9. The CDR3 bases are TGTGCCAGCAGTTTAACTAGCGGGGGGGACTATGGGCAGTACTTC. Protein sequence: CASSLTSGGDYGQYF.